These 6 T cell receptor beta chains were all obtained from the same sample, sequenced in a study of blood T cell repertoires in COVID-19. Sequenced by immunoSEQ multiplex PCR; TCRdb stores in-frame clones only, minus some. The profile covers fewer than 250,000 clones, with approximately 90% appearing a single time and 1.5% to 2% taken by the ten largest. The specimen sequenced was peripheral blood. These receptors came from a man aged 65 to 85 with acute or convalescent COVID-19.

This clone occurred once. The rearrangement joins TRBV11-1 to TRBJ1-2; D call uncertain. V was pared by 0 bases and J by 6 bases, with 14 bases between. Germline V gene data show CDR1 as SGHAT and CDR2 as FQDESV (reference sequence). The CDR3 sequence is 15 residues long. CDR3 sequence: CASSLASAGKDGYTF. The CDR3 DNA follows: TGTGCCAGCAGCTTAGCCTCGGCGGGAAAGGATGGCTACACCTTC.

The chain employs TRBV15 and TRBJ1-4; D possibly corresponds to TRBD1 (6 bases). The germline V gene has CDR1 LNHNV and CDR2 YYDKDF (reference sequence). Trimming left V 1 base short and J 0 bases short, with 9 bases between. CDR3 length: 16 residues. The CDR3 protein is CATSRAPGATNEKLFF. The CDR3 bases are TGTGCCACCAGCAGAGCACCAGGGGCAACTAATGAAAAACTGTTTTTT.

The V and J genes are TRBV3-1 (or the pseudogene TRBV3-2) and TRBJ2-3; D is possibly TRBD2 (6 bases). The CDR3 consists of 12 residues. The germline V gene encodes CDR1 LGHDT and CDR2 YNNKEL (reference sequence). Trimming took off 0 bases at V and 10 bases at J, with 8 bases between the two ends. The CDR3 DNA sequence: TGTGCCAGCAGCCAAGAAGCGGGCCCGCAGTATTTT. Translation: CASSQEAGPQYF.

The V gene is TRBV7-9, the J gene TRBJ1-1, with a weak D call TRBD1 (5 bases). This CDR3 comprises 14 residues. Germline values: CDR1 SEHNR, CDR2 FQNEAQ (reference sequence). V lost 1 base and J 6 bases, leaving 12 bases between the germline ends. The CDR3 bases are TGTGCCAGCAGCTTAGAGTTGCAGGGTGCTGAAGCTTTCTTT. Its protein is CASSLELQGAEAFF.

This clone occurred once. V is TRBV5-1 and J is TRBJ1-1; a possible D gene is TRBD1 (6 bases). The V gene's germline CDR1 is SGHRS and CDR2 YFSETQ. The V and J ends lost 0 bases and 3 bases respectively, with 9 bases between them. The CDR3 loop spans 14 amino acids. The DNA for the CDR3 is TGCGCCAGCAGCTTGGACAGGGCTGACACTGAAGCTTTCTTT. Its translation: CASSLDRADTEAFF.

The rearrangement links TRBV30 to TRBJ1-1, with D perhaps TRBD1 (5 bases). Trimming took 4 bases from V and 1 from J, leaving 13 bases between them. The CDR3 loop spans 14 amino acids. Germline lookup yields CDR1 GTSNPN and CDR2 SVGIG (reference sequence). CDR3 loop: CAWTPWGGNTEAFF. CDR3 nucleotides: TGTGCCTGGACCCCTTGGGGGGGGAACACTGAAGCTTTCTTT.